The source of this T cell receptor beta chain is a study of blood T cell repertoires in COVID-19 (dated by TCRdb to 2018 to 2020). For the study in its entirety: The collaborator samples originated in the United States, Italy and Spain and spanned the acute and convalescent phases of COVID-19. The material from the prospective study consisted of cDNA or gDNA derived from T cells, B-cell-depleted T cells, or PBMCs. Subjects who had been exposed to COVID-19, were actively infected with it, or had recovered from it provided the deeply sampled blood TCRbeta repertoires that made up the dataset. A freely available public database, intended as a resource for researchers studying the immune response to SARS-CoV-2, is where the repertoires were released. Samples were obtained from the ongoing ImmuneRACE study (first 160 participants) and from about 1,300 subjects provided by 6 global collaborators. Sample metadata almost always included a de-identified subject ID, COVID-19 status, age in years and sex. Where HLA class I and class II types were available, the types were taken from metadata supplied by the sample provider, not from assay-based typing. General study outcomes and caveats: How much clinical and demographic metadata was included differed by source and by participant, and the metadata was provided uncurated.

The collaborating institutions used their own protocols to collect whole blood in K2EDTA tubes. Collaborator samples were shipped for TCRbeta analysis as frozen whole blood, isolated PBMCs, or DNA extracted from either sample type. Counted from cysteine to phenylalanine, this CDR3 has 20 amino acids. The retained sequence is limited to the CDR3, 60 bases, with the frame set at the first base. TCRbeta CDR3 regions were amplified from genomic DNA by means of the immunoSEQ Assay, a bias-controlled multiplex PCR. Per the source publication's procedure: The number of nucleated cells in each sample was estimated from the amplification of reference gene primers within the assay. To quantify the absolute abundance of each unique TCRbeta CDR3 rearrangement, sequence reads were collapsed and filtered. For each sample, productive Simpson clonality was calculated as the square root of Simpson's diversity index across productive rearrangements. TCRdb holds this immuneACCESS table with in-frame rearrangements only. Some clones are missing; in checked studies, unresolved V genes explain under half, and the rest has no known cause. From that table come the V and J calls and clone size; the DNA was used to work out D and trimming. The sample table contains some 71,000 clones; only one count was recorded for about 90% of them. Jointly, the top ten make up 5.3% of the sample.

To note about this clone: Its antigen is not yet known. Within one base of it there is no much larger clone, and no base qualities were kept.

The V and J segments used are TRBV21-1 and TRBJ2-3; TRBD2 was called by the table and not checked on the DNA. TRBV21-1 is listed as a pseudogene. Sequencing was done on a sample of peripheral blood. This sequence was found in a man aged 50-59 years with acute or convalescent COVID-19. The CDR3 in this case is CASSKVILAVYLTSTDTQYF. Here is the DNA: TGTGCCAGCAGCAAAGTAATACTAGCGGTTTACCTTACTAGCACAGATACGCAGTATTTT.